These 30 T cell receptor beta chains were sequenced from one sample in a study of T cells after yellow fever vaccination. Each CDR3 protein is one row after TCRdb ran MiXCR on the 5' RACE reads. This table holds about 210,000 distinct CDR3 sequences, 3% to 3.5% found once. The sequencing used CD4+ T cells sorted from PBMCs, collected 10 days after the yellow fever booster vaccination. The source is a man aged 18 to 30 who received the YFV17D yellow fever vaccine.

This clonotype has only a few counts. The V call is TRBV7-3, the J call TRBJ2-1, with 8 bases lining up with TRBD2. The V segment lost 5 bases and the J segment 15 bases; nucleotides outside the gene matches: 12. Looked up from germline, CDR1 is SGHTA and CDR2 is FQGTGA. This CDR3 contains 13 residues. Written as DNA, the CDR3 is TGTGCCAGCAGCCAAACCCGCCGGGGGGGGTGGTTCTTC. Protein product: CASSQTRRGGWFF.

The V and J genes are TRBV10-3 and TRBJ2-1; D may be TRBD1 (6 bases). The CDR3 is 19 amino acids. The germline V gene encodes CDR1 ENHRY and CDR2 SYGVKD. V was pared by 4 bases and J by 4 bases, with 26 bases between. CDR3 bases: TGTGCCATCAGTGCCGACGTCCTGACAGGACCCTTTGCTTACAATGAGCAGTTCTTC. This gives the protein CAISADVLTGPFAYNEQFF.

In this sample, this clonotype turned up many times. This chain uses TRBV7-9 with TRBJ1-1; TRBD1 might be the D (6 bases). The germline gives CDR1 SEHNR, CDR2 FQNEAQ (reference sequence). The V end lost 3 bases, the J end lost 1 base, and 12 bases lay between the germline ends. The CDR3 extends over 15 amino acids. CDR3 coding DNA: TGTGCCAGCAGCTTTTATGGACAGAGGAACACTGAAGCTTTCTTT. Amino acid sequence: CASSFYGQRNTEAFF.

This clonotype was counted ten times or more. The chain recombines TRBV7-9 with TRBJ1-3; D is ambiguous. CDR1 SEHNR and CDR2 FQNEAQ come from the germline V gene (reference sequence). Deletions cut 3 bases from V and 0 bases from J, with 3 bases between. This CDR3 is built from 13 residues. CDR3 in amino acids: CASSLVSGNTIYF. CDR3 nucleotide sequence: TGTGCCAGCAGCTTGGTCTCTGGAAACACCATATATTTT.

This clonotype was seen a handful of times. This chain connects TRBV6-5 to TRBJ2-3, with 12 bases lining up with TRBD2. This CDR3 spans 17 amino acids. Unmatched junction bases numbered 12, after V lost 5 bases and J lost 6 bases. The germline V gene encodes CDR1 MNHEY and CDR2 SVGAGI. The CDR3 sequence is CASSPELTSGGPDTQYF. The CDR3 DNA sequence: TGTGCCAGCAGTCCGGAACTCACTAGCGGGGGGCCCGATACGCAGTATTTT.

CDR3 loop: CASSIRPGQKNYGYTF. In nucleotides, the CDR3 is TGTGCCAGCAGCATAAGACCGGGACAGAAAAACTATGGCTACACCTTC. The rearrangement uses TRBV7-2 and TRBJ1-2, with TRBD1 identical over 7 bases. CDR3 size: 16 residues. V shed 5 bases and J 2 bases; nucleotides not matched to a gene: 11. Germline CDR1 and CDR2: SGHTA and FQGNSA.

This clonotype was recorded a few times. V gene TRBV29-1 combines with J gene TRBJ1-1; TRBD1 matches at 8 bases. The V gene end was trimmed by 4 bases and the J gene end by 1 base; junction bases not matched to a gene: 2. CDR3 length: 13 amino acids. Looked up from germline, CDR1 is SQVTM and CDR2 is ANQGSEA. The CDR3 is CSVATGGNTEAFF. The CDR3 coding sequence is TGCAGCGTTGCTACAGGGGGGAACACTGAAGCTTTCTTT.

The table lists this clonotype with many counts. This chain links TRBV9 with TRBJ2-1; no reliable D call. The V and J ends lost 0 bases and 2 bases respectively, with 15 bases between them. The CDR3 length is 17 residues. Germline loops: CDR1 SGDLS, CDR2 YYNGEE. The CDR3 DNA sequence: TGTGCCAGCAGCGTAGGAGGTTCTGGAAGTGCCTACAATGAGCAGTTCTTC. It is translated as CASSVGGSGSAYNEQFF. The full variable domain, with the rest looked up from reference TRBV9 and TRBJ2-1, is DSGVTQTPKHLITATGQRVTLRCSPRSGDLSVYWYQQSLDQGLQFLIQYYNGEERAKGNILERFSAQQFPDLHSELNLSSLELGDSALYFCASSVGGSGSAYNEQFFGPGTRLTVL.

This clonotype has a handful of counts. V gene TRBV11-2 combines with J gene TRBJ2-6; a weak D match, TRBD1 (6 bases). The CDR3 totals 18 residues. The germline CDR1 and CDR2 sequences are SGHAT and FQNNGV. Trimming shortened V by 5 bases and J by 1 base, and 18 bases separated the two germline ends. The CDR3 protein is CASSRRQVGASGANVLTF. The DNA for the CDR3 is TGTGCCAGCAGCCGCCGACAGGTTGGAGCATCTGGGGCCAACGTCCTGACTTTC. The entire variable domain, with the rest obtained from reference TRBV11-2 and TRBJ2-6, is as follows: EAGVAQSPRYKIIEKRQSVAFWCNPISGHATLYWYQQILGQGPKLLIQFQNNGVVDDSQLPKDRFSAERLKGVDSTLKIQPAKLEDSAVYLCASSRRQVGASGANVLTFGAGSRLTVL.

Only a few counts were recorded for this clonotype. The chain joins TRBV5-1 to TRBJ1-1, with 8 nucleotides matching TRBD1. From germline, CDR1 is SGHRS and CDR2 YFSETQ. The J segment lost 6 bases and the V segment lost 0 bases, leaving 13 bases of the junction unmatched. This CDR3 has 17 amino acids. CDR3 amino acids: CASSLAATGAAGAEAFF. CDR3 nucleotide sequence: TGCGCCAGCAGCTTGGCCGCGACAGGGGCCGCCGGCGCTGAAGCTTTCTTT.

This clonotype was detected many times. The junction departs from germline at one end; a sequencing error may be responsible. The chain employs TRBV5-1 and TRBJ2-2; 12 bases align to TRBD2. Germline V CDR1 and CDR2: SGHRS, YFSETQ. The CDR3 contains 15 residues. The CDR3 nucleotides read TGCGCCTGCAGACTAGCGGGGGTGCACACCGGGGAGCTGTTTTTT. It translates to CACRLAGVHTGELFF.

This chain joins TRBV7-2 and TRBJ1-1, with a possible D match to TRBD1 (6 bases). The CDR3 is 15 residues long. CDR1 and CDR2 from the germline V gene are SGHTA and FQGNSA. V dropped 2 bases and J dropped 2 bases, with 12 bases sitting between them. The CDR3 DNA reads as TGTGCCAGCAGCTTATACACGGGGGCAAACACTGAAGCTTTCTTT. Translated: CASSLYTGANTEAFF.

There are many counts of this clonotype. The chain combines TRBV3-1 with TRBJ1-1; D call uncertain. Germline V CDR1 and CDR2: LGHDT, YNNKEL (reference sequence). V was trimmed by 4 bases and J by 4 bases, leaving 13 bases between them. There are 14 residues in the CDR3. The DNA of the CDR3 is TGTGCCAGCAGCCCCCTATCGGGGAGCACTGAAGCTTTCTTT. Its protein product is CASSPLSGSTEAFF.

This clonotype has a count of ten or more. The chain recombines TRBV5-1 with TRBJ2-1; 12 bases line up with TRBD1. The germline CDR1 and CDR2 sequences are SGHRS and YFSETQ. The length of the CDR3 is 17 residues. The V segment lost 4 bases and the J segment 6 bases; nucleotides outside the gene matches: 11. CDR3 bases: TGCGCCAGCAGCCCTAGGGGGACAGGGGGCCACTCCAATGAGCAGTTCTTC. It specifies CASSPRGTGGHSNEQFF.

This clonotype has at least ten counts. The genes are TRBV6-6 and TRBJ1-1; maybe TRBD1 (5 bases). The germline gives CDR1 MNHNY, CDR2 SVGAGI (reference sequence). Trimming stripped 6 bases from V and 5 bases from J, with 19 bases between. The length of the CDR3 is 15 residues. CDR3 coding DNA: TGTGCCAGCAGCCGGTTATACGGGGGAGGGACTGAAGCTTTCTTT. Translation gives CASSRLYGGGTEAFF.

This clonotype showed up many times. This chain joins TRBV9 and TRBJ1-2, with D perhaps matching TRBD1 (5 bases). CDR3 size: 12 residues. Germline V lookup: CDR1 SGDLS, CDR2 YYNGEE. V was shortened by 3 bases and J by 4 bases, with 7 bases between the two germline ends. The CDR3 loop is CASSDDSYGYTF. CDR3 sequence (DNA): TGTGCCAGCAGCGACGACAGCTATGGCTACACCTTC.

This clonotype has at least ten counts. The V and J genes are TRBV6-2 or TRBV6-3 and TRBJ2-7; D might be TRBD1 or TRBD2, each matching 6 bases. Germline V gene sequence: CDR1 MNHEY, CDR2 SVGEGT. V lost 2 bases, J lost 2 bases, and 10 bases lay in between. The CDR3 loop spans 14 amino acids. In nucleotides, the CDR3 is TGTGCCAGCAGTTACCGGAGGGACACCTACGAGCAGTACTTC. Its protein product is CASSYRRDTYEQYF.

This chain uses TRBV14 with TRBJ2-1, with D possibly TRBD1 on 6 matching bases. Germline assignment: CDR1 SGHDN and CDR2 FVKESK. The germline V and J ends were trimmed by 4 bases and 8 bases, with 24 bases remaining between them. The CDR3 contains 17 residues. The CDR3 DNA follows: TGTGCCAGCAGCCGTAAAACAGGACCGCTGGGGGCTGATGAGCAGTTCTTC. Translating gives CASSRKTGPLGADEQFF.

The chain uses TRBV18 and TRBJ1-6, with 11 bases aligning to TRBD1. This CDR3 has 15 residues. The germline CDR1 and CDR2 sequences are KGHSH and LQKENI. V lost 6 bases and J lost 9; bases outside the gene matches: 7. The CDR3 DNA sequence: TGTGCCAGCTCGACGGACAGGGGGCAGGGTTCACCCCTCCACTTT. Amino acids: CASSTDRGQGSPLHF.

This clonotype was seen only a few times. J is TRBJ1-6 and V is TRBV6-1; D call uncertain. From germline, CDR1 is MNHNS and CDR2 SASEGT. The V and J ends lost 7 bases and 10 bases respectively, with 11 bases between them. The CDR3 totals 12 residues. The CDR3 DNA reads as TGTGCCAGCACCGTGGGCGGGTCACCCCTCCACTTT. Amino acids: CASTVGGSPLHF.

The gene calls are TRBV5-1 and TRBJ2-7; TRBD1 is a possible D gene (5 bases). The V gene lost 5 bases and the J gene lost 3 bases, with 12 bases spanning the gap. Germline CDR1 and CDR2: SGHRS and YFSETQ. The CDR3 totals 13 residues. CDR3 region: CASRIDRSYEQYV. For the CDR3, the DNA is TGCGCCAGCAGGATCGACAGAAGCTACGAGCAGTACGTC.

The V and J genes are TRBV29-1 and TRBJ2-1; D is unclear. Germline CDR1 and CDR2: SQVTM and ANQGSEA. The CDR3 consists of 11 residues. Deletions cut 0 bases from V and 9 bases from J, with 6 bases between. CDR3 nucleotides: TGCAGCGTTGAAGATTTGGGTGAGCAGTTCTTC. It codes for CSVEDLGEQFF.

The J gene is TRBJ2-4, the V gene TRBV20-1; 7 positions match TRBD1. The germline V gene encodes CDR1 DFQATT and CDR2 SNEGSKA (reference sequence). The CDR3 extends over 15 amino acids. V was clipped by 0 bases and J by 0 bases; unmatched bases: 2. CDR3 region: CSARDQGVAKNIQYF. DNA of the CDR3: TGCAGTGCTAGAGATCAGGGGGTAGCCAAAAACATTCAGTACTTC.

This clonotype was counted many times. The CDR3, as DNA: TGCAGCGTTGAACCGTTTGTGAACACTGAAGCTTTCTTT. This gives the protein CSVEPFVNTEAFF. J is TRBJ1-1 and V is TRBV29-1; unclear D gene. Germline loops: CDR1 SQVTM, CDR2 ANQGSEA. The V and J ends lost 2 bases and 0 bases respectively, with 7 bases between them. The CDR3 has 13 amino acids.

This clonotype was found many times. The CDR3 loop reads CASSQRDGENIQYF. The CDR3 nucleotides read TGTGCCAGCAGCCAACGGGACGGAGAAAACATTCAGTACTTC. The V gene is TRBV3-1, the J gene TRBJ2-4; TRBD1 or TRBD2 may be the D gene (5 bases each). This CDR3 is built from 14 residues. From germline, CDR1 is LGHDT and CDR2 YNNKEL (reference sequence). V was trimmed by 2 bases and J by 5 bases, leaving 10 bases between them.

This rearrangement joins TRBV12-3 or TRBV12-4 to TRBJ2-1, with D perhaps TRBD2 (5 bases). CDR3 length: 15 amino acids. The ends were cut back, 6 bases at V and 4 bases at J, with 16 bases in the middle. The CDR3 loop is CASRRVGLAYNEQFF. CDR3 bases: TGTGCCAGCAGGCGTGTAGGCCTAGCATACAATGAGCAGTTCTTC.

This clonotype was detected a few times. The chain carries TRBV6-6 and TRBJ2-3; TRBD1 agrees at 11 bases. Germline V CDR1 and CDR2: MNHNY, SVGAGI (reference sequence). Trimming at V came to 5 bases and at J to 13 bases, leaving 5 bases not matched to a gene. The CDR3 covers 12 residues. For the CDR3, the DNA is TGTGCCAGCAGTCTAGGGACAGGGGGAGAGTATTTT. Amino acid sequence: CASSLGTGGEYF.

On this clonotype: This may arise from a read error, as a much more abundant clone is one base away. This chain joins TRBV10-3 and TRBJ2-7; 8 bases align to TRBD1. This CDR3 is built from 15 residues. Looked up from germline, CDR1 is ENHRY and CDR2 is SYGVKD. The CDR3 region is CAISGRKGQGSELYF. The CDR3 bases are TGTGCCATCAGTGGCCGGAAAGGACAGGGCTCCGAGCTGTACTTC.

This clonotype was found a few times. CDR3 nucleotides: TGCAGTGTGTTGACCTATGGCTACACCTTC. Translated, it gives CSVLTYGYTF. The V call is TRBV29-1, the J call TRBJ1-2; no reliable D call. The CDR3 runs to 10 residues. Per the germline V gene, CDR1 is SQVTM and CDR2 is ANQGSEA.

This clonotype was seen repeatedly, ten times or more. The chain combines TRBV7-2 with TRBJ1-2; tentative D call: TRBD1 (6 bases). This CDR3 is 15 amino acids long. Germline CDR1 SGHTA, CDR2 FQGNSA. Trimming cost V 5 bases and J 5 bases, with 18 bases left between them. The CDR3 spells CASSPTGGAGYGYTF. For the CDR3, the DNA is TGTGCCAGCAGCCCCACTGGGGGGGCTGGGTATGGCTACACCTTC.